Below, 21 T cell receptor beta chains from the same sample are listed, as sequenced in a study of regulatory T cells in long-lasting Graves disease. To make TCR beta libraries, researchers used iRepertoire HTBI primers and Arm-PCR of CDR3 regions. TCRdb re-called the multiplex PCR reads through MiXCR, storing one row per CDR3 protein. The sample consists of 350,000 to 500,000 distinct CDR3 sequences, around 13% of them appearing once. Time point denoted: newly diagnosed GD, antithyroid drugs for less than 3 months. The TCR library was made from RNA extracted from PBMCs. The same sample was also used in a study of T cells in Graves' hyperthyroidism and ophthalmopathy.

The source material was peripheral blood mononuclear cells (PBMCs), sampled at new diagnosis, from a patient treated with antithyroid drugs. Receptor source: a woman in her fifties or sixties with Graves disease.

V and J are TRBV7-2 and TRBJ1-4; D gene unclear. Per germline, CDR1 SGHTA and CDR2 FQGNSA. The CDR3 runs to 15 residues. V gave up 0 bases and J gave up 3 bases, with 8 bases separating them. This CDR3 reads CASSLARGSNEKLFF. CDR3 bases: TGTGCCAGCAGCTTAGCGCGAGGGTCTAATGAAAAACTGTTTTTT.

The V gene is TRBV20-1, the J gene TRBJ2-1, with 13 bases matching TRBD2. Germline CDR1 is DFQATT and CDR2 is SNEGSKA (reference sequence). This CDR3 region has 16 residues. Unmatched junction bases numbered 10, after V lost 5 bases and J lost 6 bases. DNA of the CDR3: TGCAGTGCTCACGGGGGACTAGCGGGATTTCCCAATGAGCAGTTCTTC. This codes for CSAHGGLAGFPNEQFF.

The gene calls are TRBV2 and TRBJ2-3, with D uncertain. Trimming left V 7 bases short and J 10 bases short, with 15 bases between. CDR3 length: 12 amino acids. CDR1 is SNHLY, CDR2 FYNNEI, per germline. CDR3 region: CASNPPAVAQYF. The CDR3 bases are TGTGCCAGCAATCCCCCGGCAGTAGCGCAGTATTTT.

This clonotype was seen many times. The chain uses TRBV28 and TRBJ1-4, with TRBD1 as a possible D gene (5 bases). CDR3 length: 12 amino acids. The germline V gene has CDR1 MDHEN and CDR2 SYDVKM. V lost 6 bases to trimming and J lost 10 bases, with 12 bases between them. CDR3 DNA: TGTGCCAGCAGCAGCGACAGCCGAAAACTGTTTTTT. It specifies CASSSDSRKLFF.

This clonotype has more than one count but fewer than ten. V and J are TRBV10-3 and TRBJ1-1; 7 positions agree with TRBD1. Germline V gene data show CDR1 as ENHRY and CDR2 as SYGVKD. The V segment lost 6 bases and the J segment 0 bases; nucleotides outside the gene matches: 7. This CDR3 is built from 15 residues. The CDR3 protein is CAIRGTATMNTEAFF. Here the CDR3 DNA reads TGTGCCATCAGAGGGACAGCTACCATGAACACTGAAGCTTTCTTT.

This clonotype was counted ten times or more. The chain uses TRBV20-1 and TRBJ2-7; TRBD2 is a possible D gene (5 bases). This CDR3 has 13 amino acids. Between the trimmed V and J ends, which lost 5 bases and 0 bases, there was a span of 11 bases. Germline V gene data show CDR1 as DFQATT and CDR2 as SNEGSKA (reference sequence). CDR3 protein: CSAPRGSSYEQYF. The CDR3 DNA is TGCAGTGCTCCCCGAGGGAGCTCCTACGAGCAGTACTTC.

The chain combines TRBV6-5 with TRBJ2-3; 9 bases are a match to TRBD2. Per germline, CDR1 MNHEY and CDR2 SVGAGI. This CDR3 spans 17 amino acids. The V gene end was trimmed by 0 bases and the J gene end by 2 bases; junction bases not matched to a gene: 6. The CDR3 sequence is CASSYSSLAGTTDTQYF. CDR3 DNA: TGTGCCAGCAGTTACTCAAGTCTAGCGGGGACCACAGATACGCAGTATTTT.

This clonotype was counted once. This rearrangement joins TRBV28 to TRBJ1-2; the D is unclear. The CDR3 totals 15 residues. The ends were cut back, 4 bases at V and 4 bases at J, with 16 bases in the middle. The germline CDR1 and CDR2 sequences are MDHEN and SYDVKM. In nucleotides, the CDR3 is TGTGCCAGCAGTTCCGTGGGTGGGTGGCCCTATGGCTACACCTTC. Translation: CASSSVGGWPYGYTF.

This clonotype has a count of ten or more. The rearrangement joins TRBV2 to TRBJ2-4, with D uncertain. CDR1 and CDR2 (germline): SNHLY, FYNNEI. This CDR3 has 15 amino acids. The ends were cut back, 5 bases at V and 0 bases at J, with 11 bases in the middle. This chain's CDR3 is CASSPRSVAKNIQYF. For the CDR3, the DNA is TGTGCCAGCAGTCCCAGATCCGTAGCCAAAAACATTCAGTACTTC.

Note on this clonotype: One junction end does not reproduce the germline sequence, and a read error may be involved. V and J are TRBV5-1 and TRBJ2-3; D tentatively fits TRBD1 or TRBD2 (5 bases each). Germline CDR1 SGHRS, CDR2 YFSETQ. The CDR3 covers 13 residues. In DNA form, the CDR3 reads TGTGCCAGCAGCTTTTCTAGCACAGATACGCAGGGTTTT. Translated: CASSFSSTDTQGF.

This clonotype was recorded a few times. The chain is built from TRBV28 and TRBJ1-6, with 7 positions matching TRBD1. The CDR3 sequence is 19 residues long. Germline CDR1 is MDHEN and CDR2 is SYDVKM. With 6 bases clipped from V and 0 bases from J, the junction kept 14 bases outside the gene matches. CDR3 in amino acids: CASRPTRDRQISYNSPLHF. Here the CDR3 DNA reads TGTGCCAGCAGGCCAACCCGGGACAGACAAATCTCCTATAATTCACCCCTCCACTTT.

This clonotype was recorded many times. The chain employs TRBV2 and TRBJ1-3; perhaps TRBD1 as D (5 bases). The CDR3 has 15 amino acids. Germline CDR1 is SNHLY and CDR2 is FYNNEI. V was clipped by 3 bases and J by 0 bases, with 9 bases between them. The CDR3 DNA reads TGTGCCAGCAGTGATCAGGGTGGCTCTGGAAACACCATATATTTT. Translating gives CASSDQGGSGNTIYF.

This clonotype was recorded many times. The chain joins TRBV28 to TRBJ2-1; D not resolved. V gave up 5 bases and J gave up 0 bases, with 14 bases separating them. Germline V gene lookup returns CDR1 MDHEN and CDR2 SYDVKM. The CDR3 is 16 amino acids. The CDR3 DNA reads TGTGCCAGCAGTCAGGCCGGGCCCGGCTCCTACAATGAGCAGTTCTTC. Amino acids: CASSQAGPGSYNEQFF.

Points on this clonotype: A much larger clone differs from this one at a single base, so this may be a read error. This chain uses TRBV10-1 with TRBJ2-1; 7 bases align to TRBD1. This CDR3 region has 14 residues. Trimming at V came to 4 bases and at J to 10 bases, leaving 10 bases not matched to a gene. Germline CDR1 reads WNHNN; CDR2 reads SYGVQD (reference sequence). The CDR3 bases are TGCGCCAGCAGTGCGGCGACAGGGCCTTACGAGCAGTTCTTC. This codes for CASSAATGPYEQFF.

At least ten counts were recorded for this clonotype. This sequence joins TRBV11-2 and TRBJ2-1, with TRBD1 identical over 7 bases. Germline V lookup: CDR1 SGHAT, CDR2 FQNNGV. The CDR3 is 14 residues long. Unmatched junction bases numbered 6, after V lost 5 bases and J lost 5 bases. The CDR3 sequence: CASSLLDRDNEQFF. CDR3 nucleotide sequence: TGTGCCAGCAGCCTCCTTGACAGGGACAATGAGCAGTTCTTC.

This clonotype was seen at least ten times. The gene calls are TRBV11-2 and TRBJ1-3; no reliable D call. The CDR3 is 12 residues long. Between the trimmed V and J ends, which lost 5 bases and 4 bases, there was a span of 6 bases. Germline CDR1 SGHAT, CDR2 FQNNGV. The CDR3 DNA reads TGTGCCAGCAGCCTGGGGGGAAACACCATATATTTT. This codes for CASSLGGNTIYF.

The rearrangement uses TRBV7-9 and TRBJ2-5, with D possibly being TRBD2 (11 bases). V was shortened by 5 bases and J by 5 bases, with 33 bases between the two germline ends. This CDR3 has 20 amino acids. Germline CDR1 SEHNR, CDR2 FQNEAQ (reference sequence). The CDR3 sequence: CASSLGQGVRASGRTETQYF. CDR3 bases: TGTGCCAGCAGCCTCGGACAGGGGGTCAGGGCTAGCGGGAGGACGGAGACCCAGTACTTC.

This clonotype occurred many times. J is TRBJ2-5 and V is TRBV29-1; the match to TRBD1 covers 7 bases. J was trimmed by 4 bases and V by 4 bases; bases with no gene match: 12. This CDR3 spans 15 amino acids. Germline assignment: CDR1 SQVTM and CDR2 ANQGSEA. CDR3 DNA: TGCAGCGTTGCCCACGGGACAGTCGAGACAGAGACCCAGTACTTC. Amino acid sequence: CSVAHGTVETETQYF.

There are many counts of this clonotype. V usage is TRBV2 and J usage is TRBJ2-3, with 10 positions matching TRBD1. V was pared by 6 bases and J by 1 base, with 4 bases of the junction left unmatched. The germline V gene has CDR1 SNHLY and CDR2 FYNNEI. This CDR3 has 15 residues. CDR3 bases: TGTGCCAGCAGAGACAGGGGGCGGGGCACAGATACGCAGTATTTT. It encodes CASRDRGRGTDTQYF.

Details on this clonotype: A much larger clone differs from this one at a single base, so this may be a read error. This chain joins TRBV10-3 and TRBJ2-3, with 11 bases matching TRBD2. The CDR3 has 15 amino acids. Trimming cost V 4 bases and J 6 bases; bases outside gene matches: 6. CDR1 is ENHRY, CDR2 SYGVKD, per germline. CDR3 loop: CAISGSPSGRDTQYF. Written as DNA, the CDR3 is TGTGCCATCAGTGGAAGTCCTAGCGGGAGGGATACGCAGTATTTT.

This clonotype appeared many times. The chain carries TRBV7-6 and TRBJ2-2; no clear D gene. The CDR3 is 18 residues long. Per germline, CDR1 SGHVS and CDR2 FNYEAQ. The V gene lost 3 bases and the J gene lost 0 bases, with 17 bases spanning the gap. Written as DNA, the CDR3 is TGTGCCAGCAGCTTCCGGCCGACGGCACAAGCGAACACCGGGGAGCTGTTTTTT. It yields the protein CASSFRPTAQANTGELFF.